The clone carrying this T cell receptor beta chain has ten or more counts. Antigen unknown. Purified naive CD4+ T cells were depleted of CD25+ Tregs. Regarding the study as a whole: Tumor Tregs overlapped most with tumor, then blood, naive CD4+ cells. In terms of TCR gene usage, tumor memory CD4+ T cells clustered together with blood and lymph node memory CD4+ cells, as well as with lymph node naive CD4+ cells.

Semi-nested PCR with Nested Universal Primer A followed constant-region reverse priming of full-length variable regions. From the 5' RACE reads, TCRdb called clonotypes with MiXCR, one entry per CDR3 protein. The sample consists of roughly 40,000 distinct CDR3 sequences, under 20% of them appearing once. The sequenced sample consisted of naive CD4+ T cells sorted from a lymph node. Documented subset: naive CD4+ T cells, CD4+CD45RA+CD25-. The receptor comes from a female donor with breast cancer.

The CDR3 protein is CASGTSGSSDTQYF. In DNA, the CDR3 is TGTGCCAGCGGGACTAGCGGGAGCTCAGATACGCAGTATTTT. The J gene is TRBJ2-3, the V gene TRBV7-9; TRBD2 agrees at 14 bases. Germline values: CDR1 SEHNR, CDR2 FQNEAQ (reference sequence). This CDR3 spans 14 amino acids. Trimming cost V 8 bases and J 4 bases; bases outside gene matches: 2. Complete variable domain (other parts from reference TRBV7-9 and TRBJ2-3): DTGVSQNPRHKITKRGQNVTFRCDPISEHNRLYWYRQTLGQGPEFLTYFQNEAQLEKSRLLSDRFSAERPKGSFSTLEIQRTEQGDSAMYLCASGTSGSSDTQYFGPGTRLTVL.